Listed below are T cell receptor beta chains from one sample, sequenced in a study of shared clonotypes between healthy human individuals. Profiling relied on immunoSEQ multiplex PCR, and the TCRdb table lists in-frame clones only, not all of them. Here the sample spans about 1 million clones, about 75% being singletons. Sequenced sample: memory CD4+ T cells sorted from blood. The source is a man between 18 and 35 years old in good health. Each CDR3 is given with its conserved first and last residue. Each record gives: clone size, D gene, J gene, V gene, CDR3 DNA, CDR3 protein. A D gene is named only where the DNA matches it firmly. Clone size is stated in some rows and not others, as once, few, many or a class when expanded.

abundance: few; d_gene: NA; j_gene: TRBJ1-1; v_gene: TRBV6-5; CDR3nt: TGTGCCAGCAGTCGGATTGGAATCGAAGCTTTCTTT; CDR3aa: CASSRIGIEAFF
abundance: few; d_gene: TRBD1; j_gene: TRBJ1-6; v_gene: TRBV27; CDR3nt: TGTGCCAGCAGTTCTTATCGACAGGGGGGTAATTCACCCCTCCACTTT; CDR3aa: CASSSYRQGGNSPLHF
abundance: once; d_gene: NA; j_gene: TRBJ1-2; v_gene: TRBV7-9; CDR3nt: TGTGCCAGCAGCCCCCCCACCTTACAGGGCAGTGGCTACACCTTC; CDR3aa: CASSPPTLQGSGYTF
abundance: NA; d_gene: TRBD1; j_gene: TRBJ1-6; v_gene: TRBV5-1; CDR3nt: TGCGCCAGCAGCCCTGGGACAGTCTATAATTCACCCCTCCACTTT; CDR3aa: CASSPGTVYNSPLHF
abundance: few; d_gene: TRBD1; j_gene: TRBJ1-2; v_gene: TRBV6-5; CDR3nt: TGTGCCAGCAACTCCGGACAGGGGGGCTCATATGGCTACACCTTC; CDR3aa: CASNSGQGGSYGYTF
abundance: NA; d_gene: NA; j_gene: TRBJ2-1; v_gene: TRBV7-9; CDR3nt: TGTGCCAGCAGCCTAACGGGGGAGCAGTTCTTC; CDR3aa: CASSLTGEQFF
abundance: once; d_gene: NA; j_gene: TRBJ1-4; v_gene: TRBV28; CDR3nt: TGTGCCAGCAGGGGGGGACGGACTGTTCTTAATGAAAAACTGTTTTTT; CDR3aa: CASRGGRTVLNEKLFF
abundance: few; d_gene: NA; j_gene: TRBJ1-6; v_gene: TRBV10-3; CDR3nt: TGTGCCATCAGTGAGGGGGGGAATTCACCCCTCCACTTT; CDR3aa: CAISEGGNSPLHF
abundance: once; d_gene: NA; j_gene: TRBJ1-4; v_gene: TRBV10-2; CDR3nt: TGCGCCAGCACTCAGGGGCTTCGTGGAAAACTGTTTTTT; CDR3aa: CASTQGLRGKLFF
abundance: NA; d_gene: NA; j_gene: TRBJ2-1; v_gene: TRBV2; CDR3nt: TGTGCCAGCAGTTTTCACAATGAGCAGTTCTTC; CDR3aa: CASSFHNEQFF
abundance: NA; d_gene: NA; j_gene: TRBJ1-4; v_gene: TRBV6-6; CDR3nt: TGTGCCAGCTCTTCCGCGCAGACAACTAATGAAAAACTGTTTTTT; CDR3aa: CASSSAQTTNEKLFF
abundance: once; d_gene: TRBD2; j_gene: TRBJ2-1; v_gene: TRBV5-1; CDR3nt: TGCGCCAGCAGTCTAAGGACTAGCGGGGACAATGAGCAGTTCTTC; CDR3aa: CASSLRTSGDNEQFF
abundance: few; d_gene: NA; j_gene: TRBJ1-5; v_gene: TRBV19; CDR3nt: TGTGCCAGTAGTATAGAAGGGGGGTTCGGTCAGCCCCAGCATTTT; CDR3aa: CASSIEGGFGQPQHF
abundance: NA; d_gene: NA; j_gene: TRBJ2-2; v_gene: TRBV4-1; CDR3nt: TGCGCCACCAAAAACGTGGGGCACGGGGAGCTGTTTTTT; CDR3aa: CATKNVGHGELFF
abundance: NA; d_gene: NA; j_gene: TRBJ1-2; v_gene: TRBV10-3; CDR3nt: TGTGCCTCTTGCCCTGACAGCAACTATGGCTACACCTTC; CDR3aa: CASCPDSNYGYTF
abundance: NA; d_gene: TRBD1; j_gene: TRBJ1-1; v_gene: TRBV7-9; CDR3nt: TGTGCCAGCAGCTTACTTCTGGGGGCAGGGGGAAACACTGAAGCTTTCTTT; CDR3aa: CASSLLLGAGGNTEAFF
abundance: NA; d_gene: NA; j_gene: TRBJ2-7; v_gene: TRBV2; CDR3nt: TGTGCCAGCAGGCAGAGCTCCTACGAGCAGTACTTC; CDR3aa: CASRQSSYEQYF
abundance: few; d_gene: NA; j_gene: TRBJ1-1; v_gene: TRBV27; CDR3nt: TGTGCCAGCAGTTTATCGAACAGGGCCGCCACTGAAGCTTTCTTT; CDR3aa: CASSLSNRAATEAFF
abundance: NA; d_gene: NA; j_gene: TRBJ1-2; v_gene: TRBV23-1; CDR3nt: TGCGCCAGCAGTCAAACCCGAGGGGGATGGGGCTACACCTTC; CDR3aa: CASSQTRGGWGYTF
abundance: NA; d_gene: NA; j_gene: TRBJ2-6; v_gene: TRBV5-1; CDR3nt: TGCGCCAGCAGCTGGGGGCCGCACCAAGGCTCTGGGGCCAACGTCCTGACTTTC; CDR3aa: CASSWGPHQGSGANVLTF
abundance: NA; d_gene: NA; j_gene: TRBJ2-5; v_gene: TRBV5-5; CDR3nt: TGTGCCAGCAGTCCAAGGGGACAAACCCTTGAGACCCAGTACTTC; CDR3aa: CASSPRGQTLETQYF
abundance: NA; d_gene: TRBD1; j_gene: TRBJ2-5; v_gene: TRBV5-1; CDR3nt: TGCGCCAGCAGCTTGGGGGCACCGGGACAGTATCAAGAGACCCAGTACTTC; CDR3aa: CASSLGAPGQYQETQYF
abundance: NA; d_gene: NA; j_gene: TRBJ2-1; v_gene: TRBV6-5; CDR3nt: TGTGCCAGCAGTTATGACGGTGCGGGGTACTACAATGAGCAGTTCTTC; CDR3aa: CASSYDGAGYYNEQFF
abundance: NA; d_gene: TRBD1; j_gene: TRBJ1-6; v_gene: TRBV6-6; CDR3nt: TGTGCCAGCAGTTTGACGGACAGGAAACAAGGGGGACCCCTCCACTTT; CDR3aa: CASSLTDRKQGGPLHF
abundance: NA; d_gene: TRBD1; j_gene: TRBJ1-2; v_gene: TRBV18; CDR3nt: TGTGCCAGCTCACCACCGGAGGGACAGAACTATGGCTACACCTTC; CDR3aa: CASSPPEGQNYGYTF
abundance: once; d_gene: NA; j_gene: TRBJ1-4; v_gene: TRBV11-2; CDR3nt: TGTGCCAGCAGCCCCATGACAGGTGGTGAAAAACTGTTTTTT; CDR3aa: CASSPMTGGEKLFF
abundance: NA; d_gene: NA; j_gene: TRBJ2-1; v_gene: TRBV5-1; CDR3nt: TGCGCCAGCAGCCCTCTTGAAGCCTACAATGAGCAGTTCTTC; CDR3aa: CASSPLEAYNEQFF
abundance: NA; d_gene: NA; j_gene: TRBJ2-7; v_gene: TRBV10-2; CDR3nt: TGCGCCAGCACTACCCCCGGGGCATCTGGGCGCGAGCAGTACTTC; CDR3aa: CASTTPGASGREQYF
abundance: NA; d_gene: NA; j_gene: TRBJ2-1; v_gene: TRBV9; CDR3nt: TGTGCCAGCAGCGCCGGGGGACAATATTACAATGAGCAGTTCTTC; CDR3aa: CASSAGGQYYNEQFF
abundance: NA; d_gene: NA; j_gene: TRBJ1-3; v_gene: TRBV30; CDR3nt: TGTGCCTGGAGTGGGGTCAAGGACCGCTCTGGAAACACCATATATTTT; CDR3aa: CAWSGVKDRSGNTIYF
abundance: NA; d_gene: NA; j_gene: TRBJ1-5; v_gene: TRBV7-2; CDR3nt: TGTGCCAGCAGCTTTTACGGCAGCTATCAGCCCCAGCATTTT; CDR3aa: CASSFYGSYQPQHF
abundance: NA; d_gene: TRBD1; j_gene: TRBJ2-3; v_gene: TRBV7-7; CDR3nt: TGTGCTAGCAGCTTAGGGGGACAGGGGCGGCACCATACGCAGTATTTT; CDR3aa: CASSLGGQGRHHTQYF
abundance: NA; d_gene: TRBD1; j_gene: TRBJ2-5; v_gene: TRBV25-1; CDR3nt: TGTGCCAGCAGTGAACAGGGGGCAGGGCAAGAGACCCAGTACTTC; CDR3aa: CASSEQGAGQETQYF
abundance: once; d_gene: NA; j_gene: TRBJ2-1; v_gene: TRBV7-9; CDR3nt: TGTGCCAGCAGCTTAGTAGGGAACCTATACGATGAGCAGTTCTTC; CDR3aa: CASSLVGNLYDEQFF
abundance: NA; d_gene: NA; j_gene: TRBJ1-1; v_gene: TRBV27; CDR3nt: TGTGCCAGCAGTCCGCCTGGTTTAACTGAAGCTTTCTTT; CDR3aa: CASSPPGLTEAFF
abundance: few; d_gene: NA; j_gene: TRBJ1-1; v_gene: TRBV18; CDR3nt: TGTGCCAGCTCAGGTCAGGGGAACACTGAAGCTTTCTTT; CDR3aa: CASSGQGNTEAFF
abundance: NA; d_gene: TRBD1; j_gene: TRBJ2-7; v_gene: TRBV7-9; CDR3nt: TGTGCCAGCAGCCTGGGACAGGGGAATACGGTGTCCTACGAGCAGTACTTC; CDR3aa: CASSLGQGNTVSYEQYF
abundance: once; d_gene: NA; j_gene: TRBJ1-2; v_gene: TRBV5-1; CDR3nt: TGCGCCAGCAGCCTGACAGGTTCTGGCTATGGCTACACCTTC; CDR3aa: CASSLTGSGYGYTF
abundance: NA; d_gene: NA; j_gene: TRBJ2-1; v_gene: TRBV5-1; CDR3nt: TGCGCCAGCAGCTTACTCGTAGGGGGAGGAGATGAGCAGTTCTTC; CDR3aa: CASSLLVGGGDEQFF
abundance: few; d_gene: NA; j_gene: TRBJ1-4; v_gene: TRBV19; CDR3nt: TGTGCCAGTAGTATATCAACAGGGTTCACTAATGAAAAACTGTTTTTT; CDR3aa: CASSISTGFTNEKLFF
abundance: NA; d_gene: TRBD1; j_gene: TRBJ1-1; v_gene: TRBV2; CDR3nt: TGTGCCAGCAGTCGGACAGGGGGCACTGAAGCTTTCTTT; CDR3aa: CASSRTGGTEAFF
abundance: NA; d_gene: TRBD2; j_gene: TRBJ2-3; v_gene: TRBV5-1; CDR3nt: TGCGCCAGCCGGGGGACTAGCCATCAAGGGGATACGCAGTATTTT; CDR3aa: CASRGTSHQGDTQYF
abundance: NA; d_gene: TRBD2; j_gene: TRBJ2-1; v_gene: TRBV4-1; CDR3nt: TGCGCCAGCAGCCAAGGAGGACTAGCGGGAGTCAATGAGCAGTTCTTC; CDR3aa: CASSQGGLAGVNEQFF
abundance: NA; d_gene: NA; j_gene: TRBJ1-1; v_gene: TRBV5-4; CDR3nt: TGTGCCAGCAGCTTTCCGGGGGGGCCCCAAAGTGGCACTGAAGCTTTCTTT; CDR3aa: CASSFPGGPQSGTEAFF
abundance: NA; d_gene: NA; j_gene: TRBJ2-2; v_gene: TRBV5-6; CDR3nt: TGTGCCAGCAGCACGGGCCTGAACACCGGGGAGCTGTTTTTT; CDR3aa: CASSTGLNTGELFF
abundance: NA; d_gene: TRBD1; j_gene: TRBJ1-1; v_gene: TRBV5-4; CDR3nt: TGTGCCAGCAGCTTGTCAGGACAGGGGGGGGGAACTGAAGCTTTCTTT; CDR3aa: CASSLSGQGGGTEAFF
abundance: NA; d_gene: NA; j_gene: TRBJ1-4; v_gene: TRBV28; CDR3nt: TGTGCCAGTGCGATCCGTAATGAAAAACTGTTTTTT; CDR3aa: CASAIRNEKLFF
abundance: NA; d_gene: TRBD1; j_gene: TRBJ1-1; v_gene: TRBV5-1; CDR3nt: TGCGCCAGCAACCCGGACAGGGGGAACACTGAAGCTTTCTTT; CDR3aa: CASNPDRGNTEAFF